The 25 T cell receptor beta chains reported below all come from one sample, sequenced in a study of blood T cell repertoires in COVID-19. Measured with immunoSEQ multiplex PCR; TCRdb has only the in-frame clones, and not every one. Found here are some 130,000 clones, approximately 90% of them singletons; the top ten hold 10%. Sample: peripheral blood. All receptors come from a man aged 45 to 65 with acute or convalescent COVID-19.

V and J are TRBV6-6 and TRBJ1-5; 8 nucleotides match TRBD1. Germline trimming cut 5 bases from V and 2 bases from J; bases unmatched to any gene: 17. Germline values: CDR1 MNHNY, CDR2 SVGAGI (reference sequence). The CDR3 length is 19 residues. The CDR3, as DNA: TGTGCCAGCAGTCAACGGACAGGGAGTGTTTGGGCCGGCAATCAGCCCCAGCATTTT. Amino acid sequence: CASSQRTGSVWAGNQPQHF.

A few counts support this clone. The rearrangement joins TRBV5-4 to TRBJ2-7; possibly TRBD1 for D (5 bases). With 2 bases removed from V and 5 bases from J, the gap between germline ends came to 23 bases. The CDR3 extends over 17 amino acids. Looked up from germline, CDR1 is SGHNT and CDR2 is YYREEE (reference sequence). CDR3 region: CASSLSLKMTDYDEQYF. The CDR3, as DNA: TGTGCCAGCAGCTTATCGCTCAAAATGACAGATTACGACGAGCAGTACTTC.

This clone was observed a single time. The chain uses TRBV6-6 and TRBJ1-1; 8 bases map to TRBD1. This CDR3 spans 14 amino acids. V lost 4 bases to trimming and J lost 5 bases; unmatched junction nucleotides: 6. CDR1 is MNHNY and CDR2 is SVGAGI in the germline V gene (reference sequence). The CDR3 DNA reads TGTGCCAGCAGTTTGACCGACAGGGGTACTGAAGCTTTCTTT. Protein: CASSLTDRGTEAFF.

This chain links TRBV2 with TRBJ2-1; 8 bases match TRBD2. The CDR3 has 16 amino acids. Germline assignment: CDR1 SNHLY and CDR2 FYNNEI. V lost 1 base and J lost 10; bases outside the gene matches: 12. The CDR3 nucleotides are TGTGCCAGCAGTGAAGGTACTAGCGGAGTCCTGGGCGAGCAGTTCTTC. Translated, it gives CASSEGTSGVLGEQFF.

The CDR3 DNA reads TGTGCCAGCAGCTACCAGGAAAGTCAGCCCCAGCATTTT. Its translation: CASSYQESQPQHF. This rearrangement joins TRBV3-1 (or the pseudogene TRBV3-2) to TRBJ1-5; D gene uncertain. The CDR3 is 13 amino acids. Between the trimmed V and J ends, which lost 5 bases and 6 bases, there was a span of 11 bases. CDR1 is LGHDT, CDR2 YNNKEL, per germline (reference sequence).

This clone appeared a single time. V usage is TRBV2 and J usage is TRBJ2-2; D gene ambiguous. Trimming took off 3 bases at V and 4 bases at J, with 9 bases between the two ends. Per germline, CDR1 SNHLY and CDR2 FYNNEI. The CDR3 is made up of 14 amino acids. The CDR3 DNA sequence: TGTGCCAGCAGTGAGCTGTCTATCACCGGGGAGCTGTTTTTT. Protein product: CASSELSITGELFF.

The chain employs TRBV28 and TRBJ1-3; 8 bases fit TRBD1. Germline loops: CDR1 MDHEN, CDR2 SYDVKM. This CDR3 has 15 residues. The ends lost 4 bases at V and 4 bases at J; junction bases unmatched: 6. The CDR3 DNA reads TGTGCCAGCAGTTCGCGACAGGGGAAAGGAAACACCATATATTTT. Its protein is CASSSRQGKGNTIYF.

The CDR3 loop reads CASSIGPDRNTEAFF. The CDR3 nucleotides are TGTGCCAGTAGTATAGGCCCGGACAGAAACACTGAAGCTTTCTTT. The chain recombines TRBV19 with TRBJ1-1; a weak D match, TRBD1 (6 bases). The germline V gene has CDR1 LNHDA and CDR2 SQIVND (reference sequence). This CDR3 comprises 15 residues. The V end was cut by 1 base, the J end by 2 bases, with 11 bases between.

The CDR3 DNA sequence: TGTGCCAGCAGCTTCGATGACAGGGGGCTTGGAAACACCATATATTTT. Residues: CASSFDDRGLGNTIYF. V usage is TRBV11-2 and J usage is TRBJ1-3; 10 bases fit TRBD1. Germline CDR1 and CDR2: SGHAT and FQNNGV. This CDR3 has 16 residues. V shed 3 bases and J 3 bases; nucleotides not matched to a gene: 5. Complete variable domain (other parts from reference TRBV11-2 and TRBJ1-3): EAGVAQSPRYKIIEKRQSVAFWCNPISGHATLYWYQQILGQGPKLLIQFQNNGVVDDSQLPKDRFSAERLKGVDSTLKIQPAKLEDSAVYLCASSFDDRGLGNTIYFGEGSWLTVV.

This clone was found once. The J gene is TRBJ1-2, the V gene TRBV10-3; 12 positions match TRBD1. Trimming took 0 bases from V and 8 from J; bases not matched to a gene: 10. CDR1 is ENHRY, CDR2 SYGVKD, per germline. The CDR3 is 17 residues long. In DNA, the CDR3 is TGTGCCATCAGTGAGTCGAAGTCACGGGACAGGGGGCAAGGCTACACCTTC. Amino acid sequence: CAISESKSRDRGQGYTF.

As DNA, the CDR3 is TGTGCCAGTCAGGGGGTTTATGCTGAAGCTTTCTTT. It is translated as CASQGVYAEAFF. The chain employs TRBV28 and TRBJ1-1, with 7 bases aligning to TRBD1. CDR1 and CDR2 (germline): MDHEN, SYDVKM. The length of the CDR3 is 12 residues. J lost 6 bases, V lost 9 bases, and 7 bases had no gene match.

The chain combines TRBV19 with TRBJ1-2; 11 bases agree with TRBD1. From germline, CDR1 is LNHDA and CDR2 SQIVND (reference sequence). V dropped 10 bases and J dropped 4; count of bases not matched to a gene: 14. This CDR3 comprises 16 residues. The CDR3 DNA is TGTGCCACCCTGCGACGGACAGGGGGCATATCCTATGGCTACACCTTC. This gives the protein CATLRRTGGISYGYTF.

The J gene is TRBJ1-5, the V gene TRBV19; 9 bases line up with TRBD1. The length of the CDR3 is 15 residues. Trimming took 6 bases from V and 5 from J; bases not matched to a gene: 8. Germline values: CDR1 LNHDA, CDR2 SQIVND (reference sequence). Here the CDR3 reads CASRQLGQGYQPQHF. The DNA of the CDR3 is TGTGCCAGTAGGCAATTAGGACAGGGGTATCAGCCCCAGCATTTT.

The chain is built from TRBV28 and TRBJ1-4; D remains ambiguous. The germline V gene encodes CDR1 MDHEN and CDR2 SYDVKM. The CDR3 runs 13 residues. The ends were cut back, 8 bases at V and 8 bases at J, with 15 bases in the middle. The DNA of the CDR3 is TGTGCCAGCTTCAGTCCAGCGGAGGAAAAACTGTTTTTT. Its protein product is CASFSPAEEKLFF.

As for this clone: The same CDR3 arises from other DNA sequences in this sample as well. The chain combines TRBV18 with TRBJ1-1; D gene uncertain. CDR1 is KGHSH, CDR2 LQKENI, per germline. Between the trimmed V and J ends, which lost 0 bases and 1 base, there was a span of 6 bases. This CDR3 is built from 14 residues. CDR3 loop: CASSPPRGNTEAFF. CDR3 bases: TGTGCCAGCTCACCACCGCGGGGGAACACTGAAGCTTTCTTT.

The chain uses TRBV2 and TRBJ1-2; 8 bases match TRBD1. The CDR3 consists of 12 residues. The V and J ends lost 7 bases and 5 bases, in that order; junction bases with no gene match: 3. Looked up from germline, CDR1 is SNHLY and CDR2 is FYNNEI. In DNA form, the CDR3 reads TGTGCCAGCAACCGACAGGGGTATGGCTACACCTTC. Translation gives CASNRQGYGYTF.

The chain employs TRBV5-4 and TRBJ1-6; 8 positions match TRBD1. The junction had 2 bases not matched to a gene; V was cut back by 4 bases and J by 5 bases. The germline V gene encodes CDR1 SGHNT and CDR2 YYREEE (reference sequence). This CDR3 spans 14 amino acids. In DNA, the CDR3 is TGTGCCAGCAGCGAGGACAGGGATAATTCACCCCTCCACTTT. This encodes CASSEDRDNSPLHF.

The chain uses TRBV6-5 and TRBJ2-7; D might be TRBD2 (5 bases). Germline values: CDR1 MNHEY, CDR2 SVGAGI. Trimming took 4 bases from V and 1 from J, leaving 14 bases between them. CDR3 length: 15 residues. The CDR3 reads CASSFRLALSYEQYF. The CDR3 bases are TGTGCCAGCAGTTTTCGGTTAGCGCTATCCTACGAGCAGTACTTC.

V and J are TRBV19 and TRBJ1-1; D is possibly TRBD1 (6 bases). CDR3 size: 12 residues. V dropped 9 bases and J dropped 6 bases, with 14 bases sitting between them. Per germline, CDR1 LNHDA and CDR2 SQIVND (reference sequence). CDR3 amino acids: CASGPRTAEAFF. CDR3 in DNA: TGTGCCAGCGGACCCCGGACAGCTGAAGCTTTCTTT.

Note on this clone: Other nucleotide sequences in the sample specify the same CDR3. The genes are TRBV7-9 and TRBJ1-5; no definite D call. Germline CDR1 and CDR2: SEHNR and FQNEAQ (reference sequence). This CDR3 comprises 13 residues. V was clipped by 3 bases and J by 4 bases, with 7 bases between them. The CDR3 reads CASSFGGNQPQHF. CDR3 in DNA: TGTGCCAGCAGCTTTGGCGGAAATCAGCCCCAGCATTTT.

J is TRBJ2-3 and V is TRBV3-1 (or the pseudogene TRBV3-2), with 9 bases identical to TRBD2. V shed 7 bases, J shed 3 bases, and the junction held 8 bases outside the gene matches. This CDR3 spans 15 amino acids. Germline V CDR1 and CDR2: LGHDT, YNNKEL (reference sequence). CDR3 nucleotides: TGTGCCAGCACCCCGGCGCTAGCGGGGACAGATACGCAGTATTTT. Translated, it gives CASTPALAGTDTQYF.

This rearrangement joins TRBV9 to TRBJ2-3, with 8 bases fitting TRBD2. The junction had 11 bases not matched to a gene; V was cut back by 2 bases and J by 3 bases. From germline, CDR1 is SGDLS and CDR2 YYNGEE. CDR3 size: 17 residues. The DNA of the CDR3 is TGTGCCAGCAGCGTTTCACTTGGCGGGAGGACTACAGATACGCAGTATTTT. This translates into CASSVSLGGRTTDTQYF.

This chain joins TRBV5-4 and TRBJ1-1; 9 bases are a match to TRBD1. Germline trimming cut 4 bases from V and 3 bases from J; bases unmatched to any gene: 7. The germline V gene encodes CDR1 SGHNT and CDR2 YYREEE (reference sequence). CDR3 length: 15 amino acids. The CDR3 nucleotides are TGTGCCAGCAGCCAGTGGACAGGGGTTCACACTGAAGCTTTCTTT. Its translation: CASSQWTGVHTEAFF.

The chain uses TRBV5-4 and TRBJ1-1, with TRBD1 identical over 12 bases. Germline V lookup: CDR1 SGHNT, CDR2 YYREEE (reference sequence). The CDR3 consists of 16 residues. The ends lost 4 bases at V and 1 base at J; junction bases unmatched: 5. For the CDR3, the DNA is TGTGCCAGCAGCAAGGGACAGGGGGCGTCGAACACTGAAGCTTTCTTT. This sequence encodes CASSKGQGASNTEAFF.

The chain is built from TRBV6-5 and TRBJ2-7; 9 bases align to TRBD1. This CDR3 has 15 residues. Germline V gives CDR1 MNHEY, CDR2 SVGAGI. The trim removed 6 bases at V and 6 bases at J, leaving 12 bases unmatched. Written as DNA, the CDR3 is TGTGCCAGCAGCGGATCACAGGGGGCGCATTTCGAGCAGTACTTC. It translates to CASSGSQGAHFEQYF.